This is a list of T cell receptor beta chains from one sample in a study of blood T cells in healthy people across ages. Each CDR3 protein gets one entry after TCRdb re-called the 5' RACE reads with MiXCR. The table includes 600,000 to 800,000 distinct CDR3 sequences, under 65% detected once. Sample: blood. The receptors shown here come from a woman older than 75 in good health. Each CDR3 is given with its conserved first and last residue. A D gene is named only where the DNA matches it firmly. A row's size may be missing; if present it is once, few, many or a size class.

TRBJ1-4 | NA | NA | 16 | TRBV20-1 | TGCAGTGCTAGGTGGGCAGACCAGAATATCAATGAAAAACTGTTTTTT | CSARWADQNINEKLFF
TRBJ2-1 | TRBD1 | NA | 15 | TRBV6-6 | TGTGCCAGCAGTCCACAGGGGTTGTACCGAGAGACCCAGTTCTTC | CASSPQGLYRETQFF
TRBJ2-7 | TRBD1 | NA | 15 | TRBV6-2/TRBV6-3 | TGTGCCAGCAGTAAAGACGTAACAGGGGGGATCGAGCAGTACTTC | CASSKDVTGGIEQYF
TRBJ2-5 | NA | NA | 14 | TRBV25-1 | TGTGCCAGCAGTGAATATGGGGACCAAGAGACCCAGTACTTC | CASSEYGDQETQYF
TRBJ2-1 | NA | many | 15 | TRBV7-2 | TGTGCCAGCAGCTACGGGGCTAGCTCCTACAATGAGCAGTTCTTC | CASSYGASSYNEQFF
TRBJ1-5 | NA | many | 12 | TRBV12-3/TRBV12-4 | TGTGCCAGCAGTCCAAACAATCAGCCCCAGCATTTT | CASSPNNQPQHF
TRBJ1-1 | NA | NA | 15 | TRBV7-9 | TGTGCCAGCAGTTATTCGTCGGTGGAGACCACTGAAGCTTTCTTT | CASSYSSVETTEAFF
TRBJ2-7 | TRBD2 | many | 15 | TRBV6-6 | TGTGCCAGCAACGCCGGGGGAGCGGGAACCTACGAGCAGTACTTC | CASNAGGAGTYEQYF
TRBJ2-1 | NA | many | 15 | TRBV9 | TGTGCCAGCAGCGTAGAGGGAGAAACCCGTGTTGAGCAGTTCTTC | CASSVEGETRVEQFF
TRBJ2-3 | NA | NA | 14 | TRBV24-1 | TGTGCCACCAGCAAGACCGCGGAAGGAGATACGCAGTATTTT | CATSKTAEGDTQYF
TRBJ2-7 | NA | many | 15 | TRBV6-5 | TGTGCCAGCAGTTACCGCACGGGGAGCTCCTACGAGCAGTACTTC | CASSYRTGSSYEQYF